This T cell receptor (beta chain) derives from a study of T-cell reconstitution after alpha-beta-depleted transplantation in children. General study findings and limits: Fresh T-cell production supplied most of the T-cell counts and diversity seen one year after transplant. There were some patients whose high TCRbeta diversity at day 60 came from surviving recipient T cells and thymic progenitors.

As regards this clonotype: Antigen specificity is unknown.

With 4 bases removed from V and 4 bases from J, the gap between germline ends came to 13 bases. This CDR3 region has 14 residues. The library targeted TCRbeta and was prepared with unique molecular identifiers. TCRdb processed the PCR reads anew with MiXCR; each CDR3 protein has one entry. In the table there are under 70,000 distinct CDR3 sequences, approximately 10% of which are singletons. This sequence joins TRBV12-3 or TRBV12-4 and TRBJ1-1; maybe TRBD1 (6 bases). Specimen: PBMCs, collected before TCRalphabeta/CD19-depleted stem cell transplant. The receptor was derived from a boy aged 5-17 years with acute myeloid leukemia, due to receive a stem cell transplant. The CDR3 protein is CASSYRGDPTEAFF. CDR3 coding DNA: TGTGCCAGCAGTTATAGGGGGGACCCCACTGAAGCTTTCTTT.